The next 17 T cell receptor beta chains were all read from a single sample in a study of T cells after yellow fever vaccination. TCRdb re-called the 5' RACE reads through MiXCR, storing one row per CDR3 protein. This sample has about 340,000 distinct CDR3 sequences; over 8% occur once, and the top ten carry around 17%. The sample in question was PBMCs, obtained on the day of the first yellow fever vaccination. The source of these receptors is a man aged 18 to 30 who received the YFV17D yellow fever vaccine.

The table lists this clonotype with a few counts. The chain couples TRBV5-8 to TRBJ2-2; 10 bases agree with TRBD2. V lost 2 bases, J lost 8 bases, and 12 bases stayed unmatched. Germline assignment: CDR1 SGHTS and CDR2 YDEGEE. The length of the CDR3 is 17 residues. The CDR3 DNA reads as TGTGCCAGCAGCTTTGGACCGAGCGGGGGGGCCATTGGGGAGCTGTTTTTT. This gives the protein CASSFGPSGGAIGELFF.

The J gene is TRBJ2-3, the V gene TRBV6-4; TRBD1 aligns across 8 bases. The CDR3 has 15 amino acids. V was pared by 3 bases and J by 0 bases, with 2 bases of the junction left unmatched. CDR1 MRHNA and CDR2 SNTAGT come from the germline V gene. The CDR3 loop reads CASSDQGASTDTQYF. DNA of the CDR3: TGTGCCAGCAGTGATCAGGGGGCTAGCACAGATACGCAGTATTTT.

Here the CDR3 reads CASSPGMGLSTEAFF. The CDR3 DNA is TGTGCCAGCAGCCCCGGGATGGGGCTATCCACTGAAGCTTTCTTT. This chain connects TRBV7-9 to TRBJ1-1; D possibly corresponds to TRBD1 (5 bases). Per the germline V gene, CDR1 is SEHNR and CDR2 is FQNEAQ (reference sequence). The CDR3 runs to 15 residues. With 5 bases removed from V and 4 bases from J, the gap between germline ends came to 17 bases.

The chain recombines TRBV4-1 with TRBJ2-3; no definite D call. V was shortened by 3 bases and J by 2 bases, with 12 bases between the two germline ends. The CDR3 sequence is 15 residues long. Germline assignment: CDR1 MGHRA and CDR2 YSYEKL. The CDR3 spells CASSHPLGSTDTQYF. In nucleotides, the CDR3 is TGCGCCAGCAGCCACCCTCTCGGCTCCACAGATACGCAGTATTTT.

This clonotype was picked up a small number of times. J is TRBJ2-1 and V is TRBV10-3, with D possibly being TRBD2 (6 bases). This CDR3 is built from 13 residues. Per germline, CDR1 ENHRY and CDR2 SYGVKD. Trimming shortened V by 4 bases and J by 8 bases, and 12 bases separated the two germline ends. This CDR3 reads CAISVGGGDEQFF. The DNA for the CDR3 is TGTGCCATCAGTGTTGGAGGAGGGGATGAGCAGTTCTTC.

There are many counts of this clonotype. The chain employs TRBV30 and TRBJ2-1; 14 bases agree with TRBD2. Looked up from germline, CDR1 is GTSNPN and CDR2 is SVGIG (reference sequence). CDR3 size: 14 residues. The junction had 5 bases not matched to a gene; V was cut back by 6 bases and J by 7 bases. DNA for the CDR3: TGTGCCTGTACGACTAGCGGGGGGGCGAATGAGCAGTTCTTC. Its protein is CACTTSGGANEQFF.

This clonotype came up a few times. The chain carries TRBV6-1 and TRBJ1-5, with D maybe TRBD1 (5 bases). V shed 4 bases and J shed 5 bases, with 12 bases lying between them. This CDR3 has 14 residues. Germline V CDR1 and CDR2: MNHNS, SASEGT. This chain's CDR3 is CASSGQQTYQPQHF. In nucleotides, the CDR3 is TGTGCCAGCAGTGGACAGCAGACCTATCAGCCCCAGCATTTT.

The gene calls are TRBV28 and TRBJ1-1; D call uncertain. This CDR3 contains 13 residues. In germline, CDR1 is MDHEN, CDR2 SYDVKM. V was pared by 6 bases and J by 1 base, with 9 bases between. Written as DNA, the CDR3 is TGTGCCAGCAGCCGCCATGAGAACACTGAAGCTTTCTTT. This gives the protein CASSRHENTEAFF.

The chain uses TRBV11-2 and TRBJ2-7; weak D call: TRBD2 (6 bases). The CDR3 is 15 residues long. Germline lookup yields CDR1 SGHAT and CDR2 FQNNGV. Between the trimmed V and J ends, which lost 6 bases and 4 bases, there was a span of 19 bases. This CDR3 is CASRPKTAGRYEQYF. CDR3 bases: TGTGCCAGCAGACCAAAAACGGCGGGGAGATACGAGCAGTACTTC.

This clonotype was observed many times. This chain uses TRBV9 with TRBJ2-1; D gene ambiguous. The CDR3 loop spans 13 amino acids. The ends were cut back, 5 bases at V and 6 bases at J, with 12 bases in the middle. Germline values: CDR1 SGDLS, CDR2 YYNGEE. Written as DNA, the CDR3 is TGTGCCAGCAGATCCGGGCGGTCCAATGAGCAGTTCTTC. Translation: CASRSGRSNEQFF.

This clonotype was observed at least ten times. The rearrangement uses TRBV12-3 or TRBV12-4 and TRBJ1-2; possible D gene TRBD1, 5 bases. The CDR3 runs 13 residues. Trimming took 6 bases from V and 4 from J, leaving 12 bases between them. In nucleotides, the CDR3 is TGTGCCAGCAGCCGACAGCTGATCTATGGCTACACCTTC. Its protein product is CASSRQLIYGYTF.

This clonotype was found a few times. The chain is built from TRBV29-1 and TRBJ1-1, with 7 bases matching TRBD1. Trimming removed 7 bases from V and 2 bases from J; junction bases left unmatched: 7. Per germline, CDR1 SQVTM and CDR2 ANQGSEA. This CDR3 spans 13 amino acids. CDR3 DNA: TGCAGCGCCGTGGGACAGCAAAACACTGAAGCTTTCTTT. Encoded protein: CSAVGQQNTEAFF.

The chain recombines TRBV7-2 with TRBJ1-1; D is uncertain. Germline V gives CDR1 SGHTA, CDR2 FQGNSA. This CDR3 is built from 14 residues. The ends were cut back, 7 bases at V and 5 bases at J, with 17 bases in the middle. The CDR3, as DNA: TGTGCCAGCAACAAGATTGTTGGGGAGACTGAAGCTTTCTTT. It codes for CASNKIVGETEAFF.

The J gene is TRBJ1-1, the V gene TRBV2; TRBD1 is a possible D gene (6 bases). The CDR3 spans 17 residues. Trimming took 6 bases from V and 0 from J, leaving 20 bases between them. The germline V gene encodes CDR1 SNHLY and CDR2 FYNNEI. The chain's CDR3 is CASSPPPGQHMNTEAFF. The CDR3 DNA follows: TGTGCCAGCAGCCCCCCCCCGGGACAACACATGAACACTGAAGCTTTCTTT.

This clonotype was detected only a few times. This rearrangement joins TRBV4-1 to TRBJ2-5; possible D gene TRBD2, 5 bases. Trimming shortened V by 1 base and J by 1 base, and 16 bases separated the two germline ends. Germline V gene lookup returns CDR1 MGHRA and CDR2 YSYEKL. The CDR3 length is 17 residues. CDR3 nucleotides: TGCGCCAGCAGCCAAGTTCAGTCGATAGCGCCCCAAGAGACCCAGTACTTC. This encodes CASSQVQSIAPQETQYF.

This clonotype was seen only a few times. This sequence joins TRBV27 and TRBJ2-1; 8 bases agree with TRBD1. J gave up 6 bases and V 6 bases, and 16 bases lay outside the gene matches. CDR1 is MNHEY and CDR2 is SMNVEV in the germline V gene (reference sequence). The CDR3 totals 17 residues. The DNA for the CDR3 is TGTGCCAGCAGGGCTATTCGACAGGGGCCTTGGAGCAATGAGCAGTTCTTC. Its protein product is CASRAIRQGPWSNEQFF.

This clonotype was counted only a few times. The CDR3 sequence is CASSLGSVAAGELFF. In DNA, the CDR3 is TGCGCCAGCAGCCTCGGCTCCGTGGCAGCCGGGGAGCTGTTTTTT. The chain employs TRBV5-1 and TRBJ2-2, with unresolved D. CDR1 and CDR2 (germline): SGHRS, YFSETQ. V lost 4 bases to trimming and J lost 6 bases, with 16 bases between them. The CDR3 has 15 amino acids.